What follows are 22 T cell receptor beta chains derived from one specimen sequenced in a study of T cells after yellow fever vaccination. TCRdb called the 5' RACE reads again in MiXCR, with one record for every CDR3 protein. Of over 150,000 distinct CDR3 sequences listed, approximately 6% are singletons. The sample was CD4+ T cells sorted from PBMCs, taken on the day of the first yellow fever vaccination. The receptor source for this set is a young man who received the YFV17D yellow fever vaccine.

This clonotype occurred many times. The chain links TRBV20-1 to TRBJ2-3; D is undetermined. The V and J ends lost 4 bases and 0 bases respectively, with 8 bases between them. The CDR3 contains 13 residues. CDR1 and CDR2 from the germline V gene are DFQATT and SNEGSKA (reference sequence). The CDR3 sequence: CSATPDSTDTQYF. CDR3 bases: TGCAGTGCTACCCCGGATAGCACAGATACGCAGTATTTT.

DNA of the CDR3: TGCGCCAGCAGCTTGAGGGCGGACACTGAAGCTTTCTTT. Amino acids: CASSLRADTEAFF. V usage is TRBV5-1 and J usage is TRBJ1-1; D not resolved. The germline gives CDR1 SGHRS, CDR2 YFSETQ. The CDR3 totals 13 residues. V was pared by 1 base and J by 3 bases, with 7 bases between.

This chain connects TRBV5-1 to TRBJ2-3; D not certain. This CDR3 is 14 amino acids long. The V gene's germline CDR1 is SGHRS and CDR2 YFSETQ. With 3 bases removed from V and 2 bases from J, the gap between germline ends came to 10 bases. This CDR3 is CASSSDTHTDTQYF. DNA of the CDR3: TGCGCCAGCAGCTCAGACACGCACACAGATACGCAGTATTTT.

There are many counts of this clonotype. V usage is TRBV3-1 and J usage is TRBJ2-7; D is uncertain. The CDR3 is 12 residues long. Germline V lookup: CDR1 LGHDT, CDR2 YNNKEL (reference sequence). V gave up 0 bases and J gave up 8 bases, with 8 bases separating them. CDR3 nucleotide sequence: TGTGCCAGCAGCCAAGAGCCAGGACAGCAGTACTTC. The encoded protein is CASSQEPGQQYF.

This clonotype was detected a few times. The chain couples TRBV7-9 to TRBJ2-7, with D maybe TRBD1 (5 bases). Germline V gives CDR1 SEHNR, CDR2 FQNEAQ (reference sequence). V shed 5 bases and J shed 4 bases, with 21 bases lying between them. This CDR3 has 16 residues. The CDR3 sequence is CASSPGSGYGLYEQYF. As DNA, the CDR3 is TGTGCCAGCAGCCCCGGCTCAGGGTACGGGCTTTACGAGCAGTACTTC.

Many counts were recorded for this clonotype. The V and J genes are TRBV7-6 and TRBJ2-2, with 7 positions matching TRBD2. CDR3 length equals 14 residues. The trim removed 5 bases at V and 2 bases at J, leaving 2 bases unmatched. The germline gives CDR1 SGHVS, CDR2 FNYEAQ. The CDR3 here is CASSRGGNTGELFF. DNA for the CDR3: TGTGCCAGCAGCCGCGGGGGAAACACCGGGGAGCTGTTTTTT.

This clonotype has at least ten counts. This sequence joins TRBV7-3 and TRBJ1-2; 7 positions agree with TRBD1. There are 13 residues in the CDR3. Germline CDR1 and CDR2: SGHTA and FQGTGA. The V segment lost 2 bases and the J segment 6 bases; nucleotides outside the gene matches: 3. The CDR3 is CASSLQGGDGYTF. Here the CDR3 DNA reads TGTGCCAGCAGCTTACAAGGGGGCGATGGCTACACCTTC.

This clonotype has at least ten counts. The gene calls are TRBV10-2 and TRBJ1-6; no definite D call. Germline assignment: CDR1 WSHSY and CDR2 SAAADI. This CDR3 is 13 amino acids long. The V gene lost 0 bases and the J gene lost 9 bases, with 6 bases spanning the gap. CDR3 region: CASSESRVSPLHF. The CDR3 DNA reads TGCGCCAGCAGTGAGTCCCGCGTTTCACCCCTCCACTTT.

This clonotype was detected a few times. This rearrangement joins TRBV7-2 to TRBJ2-3; TRBD2 aligns across 12 bases. Trimming at V came to 4 bases and at J to 3 bases, leaving 5 bases not matched to a gene. The CDR3 is made up of 16 amino acids. Germline V gives CDR1 SGHTA, CDR2 FQGNSA. The CDR3: CASSYSTSGGTDTQYF. CDR3 nucleotides: TGTGCCAGCAGCTATTCGACTAGCGGGGGAACAGATACGCAGTATTTT.

This clonotype has a count of ten or more. The chain employs TRBV6-2 or TRBV6-3 and TRBJ2-7, with 9 positions matching TRBD1. After removal of 10 bases from V and 3 bases from J, the junction contained 10 bases not matched to a gene. CDR3 length: 14 residues. Per germline, CDR1 MNHEY and CDR2 SVGEGT. The CDR3 is CATRQGGDYYEQYV. In DNA form, the CDR3 reads TGTGCCACACGACAGGGGGGAGACTACTACGAGCAGTACGTC.

This clonotype was counted a few times. V and J are TRBV18 and TRBJ2-7; 9 nucleotides agree with TRBD2. The germline CDR1 and CDR2 sequences are KGHSH and LQKENI. CDR3 length: 14 amino acids. V lost 4 bases to trimming and J lost 3 bases; unmatched junction nucleotides: 4. In DNA, the CDR3 is TGTGCCAGCTCACGGACTAGCGTCGTCTACGAGCAGTACTTC. Its translation is CASSRTSVVYEQYF. The full variable domain, rest sourced from reference TRBV18 and TRBJ2-7, is NAGVMQNPRHLVRRRGQEARLRCSPMKGHSHVYWYRQLPEEGLKFMVYLQKENIIDESGMPKERFSAEFPKEGPSILRIQQVVRGDSAAYFCASSRTSVVYEQYFGPGTRLTVT.

This clonotype was found a few times. The chain uses TRBV24-1 and TRBJ2-4; a weak D match, TRBD1 (6 bases). The V and J ends lost 5 bases and 7 bases respectively, with 11 bases between them. From germline, CDR1 is KGHDR and CDR2 SFDVKD. CDR3 length equals 13 residues. The CDR3 loop is CATSGQGTNIQYF. As DNA, the CDR3 is TGTGCCACCAGTGGTCAGGGGACGAACATTCAGTACTTC.

This clonotype has only a few counts. The CDR3, as DNA: TGTGCCAGTAGTTTGAGCGGGGGACCGACAGCTAGCACAGATACGCAGTATTTT. Translated, it gives CASSLSGGPTASTDTQYF. The chain links TRBV19 to TRBJ2-3; TRBD2 agrees at 8 bases. Per the germline V gene, CDR1 is LNHDA and CDR2 is SQIVND (reference sequence). The CDR3 sequence is 18 residues long. The junction had 13 bases not matched to a gene; V was cut back by 5 bases and J by 0 bases.

This clonotype was counted only a few times. The chain uses TRBV29-1 and TRBJ2-1; tentatively, D is TRBD1 or TRBD2 (5 bases each). CDR1 and CDR2 from the germline V gene are SQVTM and ANQGSEA. V was clipped by 5 bases and J by 8 bases, with 16 bases between them. The length of the CDR3 is 13 residues. CDR3 in amino acids: CSVLGHGNDEQFF. In DNA, the CDR3 is TGCAGCGTTCTTGGACACGGGAACGATGAGCAGTTCTTC.

The chain links TRBV5-1 to TRBJ1-6; D remains unclear. CDR1 is SGHRS and CDR2 is YFSETQ in the germline V gene. Trimming pared 1 base from V and 8 bases from J, leaving 10 bases between. The CDR3 has 14 amino acids. CDR3 DNA: TGCGCCAGCAGCTTGTCGGGGATCGATTCACCCCTCCACTTT. It yields the protein CASSLSGIDSPLHF.

This clonotype turned up a few times. The genes are TRBV11-2 and TRBJ2-6; 7 nucleotides match TRBD1. Germline V gene data show CDR1 as SGHAT and CDR2 as FQNNGV. CDR3 length: 18 amino acids. V shed 5 bases, J shed 0 bases, and the junction held 10 bases outside the gene matches. The CDR3 loop reads CASSAGGTVFSGANVLTF. CDR3 bases: TGTGCCAGCAGCGCAGGTGGGACAGTCTTCTCTGGGGCCAACGTCCTGACTTTC.

CDR3 protein: CASSYTGGQETQYF. CDR3 bases: TGTGCCAGCAGCTATACAGGGGGCCAAGAGACCCAGTACTTC. This chain connects TRBV7-3 to TRBJ2-5; 8 positions agree with TRBD1. The CDR3 runs to 14 residues. CDR1 is SGHTA and CDR2 is FQGTGA in the germline V gene. V lost 4 bases to trimming and J lost 1 base; unmatched junction nucleotides: 2.

This clonotype appeared many times. The chain carries TRBV28 and TRBJ1-2; 8 bases map to TRBD1. CDR1 is MDHEN, CDR2 SYDVKM, per germline. The CDR3 is made up of 14 amino acids. Trimming cost V 6 bases and J 7 bases; bases outside gene matches: 10. The CDR3 reads CASSPGQGSGGYTF. In DNA, the CDR3 is TGTGCCAGCAGCCCCGGACAGGGAAGTGGTGGCTACACCTTC.

The sample holds many counts of this clonotype. The genes are TRBV10-2 and TRBJ2-5, with 7 nucleotides matching TRBD1. The CDR3 spans 15 residues. Trimming took 8 bases from V and 1 from J; bases not matched to a gene: 10. Germline lookup yields CDR1 WSHSY and CDR2 SAAADI. CDR3 sequence reads: CASLEAGGVQETQYF. The CDR3 region has the DNA TGCGCCAGCCTAGAGGCAGGGGGAGTCCAAGAGACCCAGTACTTC.

The CDR3 DNA reads TGTGCCAGCAGCTTCGGGACCTCTGGAAACACCATATATTTT. Translation gives CASSFGTSGNTIYF. The gene calls are TRBV5-5 and TRBJ1-3; maybe TRBD1 (5 bases). The V gene's germline CDR1 is SGHKS and CDR2 YYEKEE (reference sequence). CDR3 length: 14 residues. V was shortened by 2 bases and J by 0 bases, with 6 bases between the two germline ends.

The chain is built from TRBV5-1 and TRBJ2-3; 7 positions agree with TRBD2. The CDR3 is 15 residues long. J gave up 4 bases and V 2 bases, and 7 bases lay outside the gene matches. CDR1 and CDR2 from the germline V gene are SGHRS and YFSETQ. CDR3 amino acids: CASSFGRGNADTQYF. Here the CDR3 DNA reads TGCGCCAGCAGCTTTGGGCGGGGGAACGCAGATACGCAGTATTTT.

This clonotype was counted only a few times. This chain uses TRBV7-2 with TRBJ1-2; 8 bases are shared with TRBD1. CDR1 and CDR2 (germline): SGHTA, FQGNSA. CDR3 size: 13 residues. V shed 6 bases, J shed 6 bases, and the junction held 6 bases outside the gene matches. CDR3 DNA sequence: TGTGCCAGCAGTCCGGACAGGGAACATGGCTACACCTTC. This sequence encodes CASSPDREHGYTF.